One TCR beta chain is described in this entry. Antigen specificity is unknown. This specimen belongs to a study of cytomegalovirus exposure and HLA in healthy donors. Whole-study results and caveats: With high specificity and sensitivity, the classifier reportedly diagnosed cytomegalovirus status.

Measured with immunoSEQ multiplex PCR; TCRdb has only the in-frame clones, and not every one. The repertoire holds more than 95,000 clones, with around 90% as singletons. The sample consisted of PBMCs. The origin of this receptor is a woman aged 18 to 35 in good health and CMV-seronegative.

The CDR3 nucleotides read TGTGCCAGCAGTCGAACTAGCGGGACCTACGAGCAGTACTTC. As protein: CASSRTSGTYEQYF. This sequence joins TRBV6-1 and TRBJ2-7, with 10 bases that match TRBD2. The J segment lost 2 bases and the V segment lost 5 bases, leaving 3 bases of the junction unmatched. Germline CDR1 reads MNHNS; CDR2 reads SASEGT. CDR3 length equals 14 residues.